Listed below are T cell receptor beta chains from one sample, sequenced in a study of T cells in Graves' hyperthyroidism and ophthalmopathy. TCRdb fed the multiplex PCR reads into MiXCR, producing one record per CDR3 protein. The sample yields hundreds of thousands of distinct CDR3 sequences, roughly 20% seen once. Sequencing was done on a sample of blood. These receptor sequences come from a man aged 25 to 40 with Graves' ophthalmopathy. Both conserved end residues are part of each CDR3. The order of the fields is CDR3 DNA, CDR3 protein, clone size, V gene, J gene, D gene. D genes are given only for firm matches. Part of the rows lack a size; the others show once, few, many or a class for expanded clones.

CDR3nt: TGCGCCAGCAGTGAGGCGACAGGGGGAGGCTACGAGCAGTACTTC
CDR3aa: CASSEATGGGYEQYF
abundance: .
v_gene: TRBV10-2
j_gene: TRBJ2-7
d_gene: TRBD1

CDR3nt: TGCGCCAGCAGCTCAACGGGGGGGACTCCCGAGCAGTACTTC
CDR3aa: CASSSTGGTPEQYF
abundance: few
v_gene: TRBV5-1
j_gene: TRBJ2-7
d_gene: TRBD2

CDR3nt: TGTGCCAGCAGCCAAGGGGATTACCTAGGCGAGCAGTACTTC
CDR3aa: CASSQGDYLGEQYF
abundance: many
v_gene: TRBV7-2
j_gene: TRBJ2-7
d_gene: .

CDR3nt: TGTGCCAGTAGTACCCCCGAGTCGACCCAGTACTTC
CDR3aa: CASSTPESTQYF
abundance: .
v_gene: TRBV19
j_gene: TRBJ2-5
d_gene: .

CDR3nt: TGCGCCAGCAGATCAGTGCGGAGCTCCTACGAGCAGTACTTC
CDR3aa: CASRSVRSSYEQYF
abundance: .
v_gene: TRBV5-1
j_gene: TRBJ2-7
d_gene: .

CDR3nt: TGTGCCAGCAGTTTATCTGGGACAGGGGGCAACTACGAGCAGTACTTC
CDR3aa: CASSLSGTGGNYEQYF
abundance: once
v_gene: TRBV28
j_gene: TRBJ2-7
d_gene: TRBD1

CDR3nt: TGTGCCAGCAGTTTAATCGGGGGGGCCTATGGCTACACCTTC
CDR3aa: CASSLIGGAYGYTF
abundance: .
v_gene: TRBV28
j_gene: TRBJ1-2
d_gene: .

CDR3nt: TGCAGTGCTAGACAGGGGGCTTCGCAAGAGACCCAGTACTTC
CDR3aa: CSARQGASQETQYF
abundance: .
v_gene: TRBV20-1
j_gene: TRBJ2-5
d_gene: TRBD1

CDR3nt: TGTGCCAGTAGCCTCCTTACGGGGGGTAGAACTGAAGCTTTCTTT
CDR3aa: CASSLLTGGRTEAFF
abundance: .
v_gene: TRBV19
j_gene: TRBJ1-1
d_gene: .

CDR3nt: TGTGCCAGCAGCTTTATAGCGAACACCGGGGAGCTGTTTTTT
CDR3aa: CASSFIANTGELFF
abundance: .
v_gene: TRBV5-4
j_gene: TRBJ2-2
d_gene: .

CDR3nt: TGTGCCAGCAGTTTATATTGGACTAGCGGGAGAGTGGGTACGCAGTATTTT
CDR3aa: CASSLYWTSGRVGTQYF
abundance: .
v_gene: TRBV28
j_gene: TRBJ2-3
d_gene: TRBD2